A selection of T cell receptor beta chains follows, all from one sample in a study of beta chain features in type 1 diabetes. Assay: immunoSEQ multiplex PCR; the TCRdb copy retains only in-frame clones and omits some. The sample records about 650,000 clones, roughly an eighth being singletons. Sequenced input: naive CD4+ T cells from blood. The origin of the receptors is a man aged 30 to 39 with type 1 diabetes. Both conserved end residues are part of each CDR3. D genes are given only for firm matches. Clone sizes are given selectively: once, few, many, or a class where the clone is expanded.

cdr3_aa cdr3_nt clone_size j_call cdr3_length v_call d_call
CASSVDQAATEAFF TGTGCCAGCAGCGTAGACCAGGCTGCCACTGAAGCTTTCTTT few TRBJ1-1 14 TRBV9 -
CASSPKLAGDPREETQYF TGTGCCAGCAGCCCGAAACTAGCGGGGGATCCCAGGGAGGAGACCCAGTACTTC - TRBJ2-5 18 TRBV7-2 TRBD2
CASSKTGNYGYTF TGTGCCAGCAGTAAAACAGGGAACTATGGCTACACCTTC few TRBJ1-2 13 TRBV25-1 -
CSVEDQDGGGFGELFF TGCAGCGTTGAAGATCAGGACGGGGGAGGGTTTGGGGAGCTGTTTTTT - TRBJ2-2 16 TRBV29-1 TRBD2
CASRKQRNTEAFF TGTGCCAGCAGGAAACAGAGGAACACTGAAGCTTTCTTT - TRBJ1-1 13 TRBV7-3 -
CATSRDPWGGVNQPQHF TGTGCCACCAGCAGAGATCCCTGGGGAGGGGTAAATCAGCCCCAGCATTTT once TRBJ1-5 17 TRBV15 -
CASSQGTAGYTEAFF TGTGCCAGCAGTCAAGGGACAGCCGGATACACTGAAGCTTTCTTT few TRBJ1-1 15 TRBV6-5 TRBD1
CAISVRGTYNEQFF TGTGCCATCAGCGTCAGGGGTACCTACAATGAGCAGTTCTTC - TRBJ2-1 14 TRBV10-3 -
CASSLGDRGRETQYF TGTGCCAGCAGCCTAGGGGACAGGGGGAGAGAGACCCAGTACTTC few TRBJ2-5 15 TRBV4-2 TRBD1
CASSVDRAPSEQYF TGTGCCAGCAGCGTGGACAGGGCTCCAAGCGAGCAGTACTTC - TRBJ2-7 14 TRBV13 TRBD1
CASRWGNNEQFF TGTGCCAGCCGTTGGGGTAACAATGAGCAGTTCTTC - TRBJ2-1 12 TRBV6-1 -
CASSLEQGGETQYF TGTGCCAGCAGCTTAGAACAGGGGGGAGAGACCCAGTACTTC few TRBJ2-5 14 TRBV7-2 TRBD1
CAISESRGANEKLFF TGTGCCATCAGTGAGTCGCGGGGGGCTAATGAAAAACTGTTTTTT - TRBJ1-4 15 TRBV10-3 -